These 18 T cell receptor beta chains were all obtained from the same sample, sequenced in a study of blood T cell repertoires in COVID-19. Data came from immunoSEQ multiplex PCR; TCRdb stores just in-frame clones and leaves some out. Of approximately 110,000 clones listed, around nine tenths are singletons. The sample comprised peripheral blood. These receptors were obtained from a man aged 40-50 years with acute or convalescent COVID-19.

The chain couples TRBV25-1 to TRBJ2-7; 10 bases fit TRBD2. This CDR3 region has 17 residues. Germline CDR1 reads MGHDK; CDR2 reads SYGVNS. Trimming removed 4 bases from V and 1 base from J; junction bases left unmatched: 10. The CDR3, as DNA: TGTGCCAGCAGTGTATCTAGCGGGAGATTAGGGTCCTACGAGCAGTACTTC. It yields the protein CASSVSSGRLGSYEQYF.

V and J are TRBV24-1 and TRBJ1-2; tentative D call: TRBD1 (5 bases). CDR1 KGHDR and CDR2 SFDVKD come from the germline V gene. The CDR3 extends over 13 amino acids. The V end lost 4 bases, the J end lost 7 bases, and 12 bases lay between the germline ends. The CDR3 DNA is TGTGCCACCAGTGAGCGGGACGTCTCTGGCTACACCTTC. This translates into CATSERDVSGYTF.

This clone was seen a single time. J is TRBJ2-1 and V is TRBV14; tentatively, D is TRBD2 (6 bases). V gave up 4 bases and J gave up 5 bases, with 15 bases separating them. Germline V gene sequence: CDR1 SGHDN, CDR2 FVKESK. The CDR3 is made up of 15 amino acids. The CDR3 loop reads CASSPWGLYNNEQFF. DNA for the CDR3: TGTGCCAGCAGCCCTTGGGGACTCTACAACAATGAGCAGTTCTTC.

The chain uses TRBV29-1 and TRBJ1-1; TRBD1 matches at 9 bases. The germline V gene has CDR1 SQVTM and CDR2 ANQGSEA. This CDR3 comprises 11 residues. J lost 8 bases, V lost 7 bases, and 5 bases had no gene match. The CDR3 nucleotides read TGCAGCGAAAGACAGGGGGAAGAAGCTTTCTTT. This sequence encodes CSERQGEEAFF.

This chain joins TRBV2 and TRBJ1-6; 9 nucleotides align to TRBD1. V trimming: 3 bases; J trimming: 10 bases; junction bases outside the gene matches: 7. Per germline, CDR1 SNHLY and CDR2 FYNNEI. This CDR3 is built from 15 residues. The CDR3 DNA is TGTGCCAGCAGTGACCCACGGGACAGGGTATCACCCCTCCACTTT. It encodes CASSDPRDRVSPLHF. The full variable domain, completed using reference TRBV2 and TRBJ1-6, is EPEVTQTPSHQVTQMGQEVILRCVPISNHLYFYWYRQILGQKVEFLVSFYNNEISEKSEIFDDQFSVERPDGSNFTLKIRSTKLEDSAMYFCASSDPRDRVSPLHFGNGTRLTVT.

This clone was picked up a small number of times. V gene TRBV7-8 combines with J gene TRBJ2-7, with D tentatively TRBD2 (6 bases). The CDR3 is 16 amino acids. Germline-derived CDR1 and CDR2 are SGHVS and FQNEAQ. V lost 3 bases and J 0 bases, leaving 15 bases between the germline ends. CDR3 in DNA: TGTGCCAGCAGCTTCGGGACTCCCCTCCCCTCCTACGAGCAGTACTTC. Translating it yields CASSFGTPLPSYEQYF.

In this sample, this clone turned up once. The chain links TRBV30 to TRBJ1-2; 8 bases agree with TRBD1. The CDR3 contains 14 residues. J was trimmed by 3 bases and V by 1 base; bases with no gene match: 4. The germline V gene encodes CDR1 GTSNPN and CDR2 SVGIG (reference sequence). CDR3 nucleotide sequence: TGTGCCTGGAGTGGAATGGGACAGGACTATGGCTACACCTTC. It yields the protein CAWSGMGQDYGYTF. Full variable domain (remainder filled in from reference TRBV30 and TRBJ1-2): SQTIHQWPATLVQPVGSPLSLECTVEGTSNPNLYWYRQAAGRGLQLLFYSVGIGQISSEVPQNLSASRPQDRQFILSSKKLLLSDSGFYLCAWSGMGQDYGYTFGSGTRLTVV.

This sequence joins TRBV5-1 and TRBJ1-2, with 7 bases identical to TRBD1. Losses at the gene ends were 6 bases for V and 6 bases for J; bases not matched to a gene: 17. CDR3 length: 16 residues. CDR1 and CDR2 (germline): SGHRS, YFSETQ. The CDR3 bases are TGCGCCAGCACCCCCCTAGGAGGGGGCGGTATGGATGGCTACACCTTC. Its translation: CASTPLGGGGMDGYTF. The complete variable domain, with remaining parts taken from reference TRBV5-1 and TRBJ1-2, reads KAGVTQTPRYLIKTRGQQVTLSCSPISGHRSVSWYQQTPGQGLQFLFEYFSETQRNKGNFPGRFSGRQFSNSRSEMNVSTLELGDSALYLCASTPLGGGGMDGYTFGSGTRLTVV.

The CDR3 reads CSVGSGSSGNTIYF. CDR3 DNA: TGCAGCGTTGGTTCGGGGAGCTCTGGAAACACCATATATTTT. The chain carries TRBV29-1 and TRBJ1-3; no definite D call. V shed 4 bases and J shed 0 bases, with 10 bases lying between them. The CDR3 covers 14 residues. Germline V CDR1 and CDR2: SQVTM, ANQGSEA.

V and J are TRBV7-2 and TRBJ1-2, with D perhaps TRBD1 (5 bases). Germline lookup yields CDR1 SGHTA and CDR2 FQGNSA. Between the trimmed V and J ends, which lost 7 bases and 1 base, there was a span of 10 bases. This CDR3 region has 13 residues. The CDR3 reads CASTATVNYGYTF. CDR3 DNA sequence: TGTGCCAGCACCGCGACAGTTAACTATGGCTACACCTTC.

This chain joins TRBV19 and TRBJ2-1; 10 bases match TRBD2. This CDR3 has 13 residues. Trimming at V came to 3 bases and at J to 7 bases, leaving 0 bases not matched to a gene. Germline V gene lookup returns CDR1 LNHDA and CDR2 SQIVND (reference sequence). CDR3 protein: CASSISGRNEQFF. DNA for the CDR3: TGTGCCAGTAGTATTAGCGGGAGGAATGAGCAGTTCTTC.

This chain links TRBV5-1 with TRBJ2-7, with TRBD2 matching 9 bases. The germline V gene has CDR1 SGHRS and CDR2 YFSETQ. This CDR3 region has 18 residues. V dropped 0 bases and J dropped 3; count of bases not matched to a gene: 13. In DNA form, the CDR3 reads TGCGCCAGCAGCTTGGTGGGGAACCCCGGGACTAGCAGCTACGAGCAGTACTTC. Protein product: CASSLVGNPGTSSYEQYF.

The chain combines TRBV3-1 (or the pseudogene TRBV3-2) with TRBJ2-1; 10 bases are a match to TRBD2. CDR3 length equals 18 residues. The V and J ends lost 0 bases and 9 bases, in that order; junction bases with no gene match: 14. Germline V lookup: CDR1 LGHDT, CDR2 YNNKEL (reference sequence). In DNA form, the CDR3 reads TGTGCCAGCAGCCAAGAACCCCCCTCACTAGCGGGGCGTAGTGAGCAGTTCTTC. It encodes CASSQEPPSLAGRSEQFF.

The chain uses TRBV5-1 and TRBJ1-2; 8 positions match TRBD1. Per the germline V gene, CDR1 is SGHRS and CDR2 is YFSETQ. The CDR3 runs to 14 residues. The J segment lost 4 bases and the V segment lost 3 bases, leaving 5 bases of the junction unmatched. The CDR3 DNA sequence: TGCGCCAGCAGCTCGACAGGGGACGGCTATGGCTACACCTTC. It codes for CASSSTGDGYGYTF. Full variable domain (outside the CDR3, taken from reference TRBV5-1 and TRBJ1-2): KAGVTQTPRYLIKTRGQQVTLSCSPISGHRSVSWYQQTPGQGLQFLFEYFSETQRNKGNFPGRFSGRQFSNSRSEMNVSTLELGDSALYLCASSSTGDGYGYTFGSGTRLTVV.

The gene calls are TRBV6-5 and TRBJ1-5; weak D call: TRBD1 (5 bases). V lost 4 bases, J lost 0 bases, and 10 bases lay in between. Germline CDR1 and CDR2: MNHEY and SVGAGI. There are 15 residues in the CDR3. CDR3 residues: CASSFAGSSNQPQHF. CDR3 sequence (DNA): TGTGCCAGCAGTTTCGCAGGGTCTAGCAATCAGCCCCAGCATTTT.

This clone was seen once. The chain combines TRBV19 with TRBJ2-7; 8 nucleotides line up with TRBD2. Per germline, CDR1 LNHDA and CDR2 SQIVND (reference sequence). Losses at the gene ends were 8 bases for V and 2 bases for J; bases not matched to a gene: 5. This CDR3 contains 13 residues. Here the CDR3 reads CASSLAGPYEQYF. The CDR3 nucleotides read TGTGCCAGTTCCTTAGCGGGACCCTACGAGCAGTACTTC. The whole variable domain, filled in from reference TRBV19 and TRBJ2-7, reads DGGITQSPKYLFRKEGQNVTLSCEQNLNHDAMYWYRQDPGQGLRLIYYSQIVNDFQKGDIAEGYSVSREKKESFPLTVTSAQKNPTAFYLCASSLAGPYEQYFGPGTRLTVT.

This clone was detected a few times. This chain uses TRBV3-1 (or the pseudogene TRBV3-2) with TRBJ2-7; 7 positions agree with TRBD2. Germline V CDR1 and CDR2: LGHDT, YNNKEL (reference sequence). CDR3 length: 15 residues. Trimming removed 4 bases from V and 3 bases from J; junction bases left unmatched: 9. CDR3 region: CASSPSFAGVYEQYF. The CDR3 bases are TGTGCCAGCAGCCCGTCCTTCGCGGGGGTCTACGAGCAGTACTTC.

The CDR3 is CASSRGSDYEQYF. The CDR3 nucleotides read TGTGCCAGCAGCCGGGGGAGCGATTACGAGCAGTACTTC. The V and J genes are TRBV6-5 and TRBJ2-7; D possibly corresponds to TRBD2 (6 bases). Trimming removed 6 bases at V and 4 bases at J, with 13 bases between. CDR1 and CDR2 from the germline V gene are MNHEY and SVGAGI. CDR3 length equals 13 residues.